This TCR beta chain is drawn from a study of OX40 agonist ivuxolimab in advanced cancers. Overall study: Males comprised approximately 84% of the group, whose mean age was about 60 years (range 23 to 79).

The V and J ends lost 1 base and 4 bases respectively, with 13 bases between them. This CDR3 has 15 amino acids. Per the germline V gene, CDR1 is LGHNA and CDR2 is YSLEER. About this clone itself: Its antigen is currently unknown.

The table came from immunoSEQ multiplex PCR; TCRdb's copy has only in-frame clones and leaves some out. Of about 66,000 clones in the sample, more than 80% were seen once. Whole-study findings and limits: Among patients with partial responses at 0.1-3.0 mg/kg, clonal expansion was among the lowest. With doses of 0.1 to 3.0 mg/kg, CD4+ and CD8+ blood T cells had undergone clonal expansion by week 6.

The material sequenced was CD4+ or CD8+ T cells sorted from blood, taken in a trial of the OX40 agonist ivuxolimab. This chain connects TRBV4-3 to TRBJ1-2, with D maybe TRBD1 (5 bases). The receptor's source is an adult with an advanced solid tumor such as melanoma, head and neck, liver or kidney cancer. The CDR3: CASSQVQTVSYGYTF. CDR3 DNA sequence: TGCGCCAGCAGCCAAGTCCAGACAGTCTCCTATGGCTACACCTTC.